The 20 T cell receptor beta chains below were found in one sample sequenced in a study of cytomegalovirus exposure and HLA in healthy donors. With 60 Vbeta and 13 Jbeta primers, the PCR was carried out. Some clones are missing from TCRdb's copy, which holds only in-frame ones; the method was immunoSEQ multiplex PCR. There are about 110,000 clones in the sample; 70% to 80% occur only once, and about 3.6% lies in the top ten. The sequenced material came from PBMCs. The receptor set was obtained from a man aged 55-75 years in good health and CMV-seronegative.

This chain joins TRBV2 and TRBJ1-2; no reliable D call. The CDR3 sequence is 14 residues long. The germline V gene encodes CDR1 SNHLY and CDR2 FYNNEI. V was cut by 7 bases and J by 2 bases, with 14 bases left in between. The CDR3 coding sequence is TGTGCCAGCAACCGGAGACCACAAAACTATGGCTACACCTTC. Its translation is CASNRRPQNYGYTF.

The rearrangement joins TRBV10-3 to TRBJ1-1; TRBD1 is a possible D gene (5 bases). Germline assignment: CDR1 ENHRY and CDR2 SYGVKD. The CDR3 has 15 residues. V dropped 4 bases and J dropped 1 base, with 13 bases sitting between them. This CDR3 reads CAISGAGIENTEAFF. The DNA for the CDR3 is TGTGCCATCAGTGGGGCAGGGATTGAGAACACTGAAGCTTTCTTT.

CDR3 loop: CASSVGGSHEKLFF. CDR3 in DNA: TGTGCCAGCAGCGTAGGAGGGAGCCATGAAAAACTGTTTTTT. V and J are TRBV9 and TRBJ1-4, with no clear D. The length of the CDR3 is 14 residues. Germline V CDR1 and CDR2: SGDLS, YYNGEE. V lost 0 bases and J 6 bases, leaving 9 bases between the germline ends.

V gene TRBV7-2 combines with J gene TRBJ2-7; 12 bases line up with TRBD2. Germline CDR1 is SGHTA and CDR2 is FQGNSA. The CDR3 consists of 15 residues. The trim removed 5 bases at V and 6 bases at J, leaving 8 bases unmatched. The CDR3 sequence: CASSLTSGGKTEQYF. For the CDR3, the DNA is TGTGCCAGCAGCCTGACTAGCGGGGGTAAAACCGAGCAGTACTTC.

V usage is TRBV11-2 and J usage is TRBJ1-6, with TRBD1 matching over 10 bases. Germline CDR1 SGHAT, CDR2 FQNNGV. The V gene end was trimmed by 5 bases and the J gene end by 7 bases; junction bases not matched to a gene: 5. The CDR3 length is 15 residues. As DNA, the CDR3 is TGTGCCAGCAGCGCCCGACAGGGGGCGAATTCACCCCTCCACTTT. It yields the protein CASSARQGANSPLHF.

The chain employs TRBV7-9 and TRBJ2-7; 7 nucleotides agree with TRBD1. The CDR3 is made up of 13 amino acids. Looked up from germline, CDR1 is SEHNR and CDR2 is FQNEAQ (reference sequence). The CDR3: CSSTRGLLDEQYV. CDR3 nucleotides: TGTTCCAGCACAAGGGGGCTACTGGACGAGCAGTACGTC.

The CDR3 loop is CASSLTGGRVDTQYF. DNA of the CDR3: TGCGCCAGCAGCTTGACGGGGGGGCGGGTGGATACGCAGTATTTT. J is TRBJ2-3 and V is TRBV5-1, with 8 nucleotides matching TRBD2. There are 15 residues in the CDR3. The ends lost 1 base at V and 6 bases at J; junction bases unmatched: 7. Germline V gene data show CDR1 as SGHRS and CDR2 as YFSETQ. Combining the CDR3 with reference TRBV5-1 and TRBJ2-3 gives the whole variable domain KAGVTQTPRYLIKTRGQQVTLSCSPISGHRSVSWYQQTPGQGLQFLFEYFSETQRNKGNFPGRFSGRQFSNSRSEMNVSTLELGDSALYLCASSLTGGRVDTQYFGPGTRLTVL.

This chain links TRBV28 with TRBJ1-3, with a weak D call TRBD1 (5 bases). CDR3 length: 15 amino acids. The V and J ends lost 5 bases and 4 bases respectively, with 15 bases between them. Germline CDR1 and CDR2: MDHEN and SYDVKM. CDR3 amino acids: CASSTIPGVGNTIYF. In DNA, the CDR3 is TGTGCCAGCAGTACCATTCCGGGGGTAGGAAACACCATATATTTT.

This clone was seen only a few times. The chain employs TRBV6-6 and TRBJ2-5; 7 positions agree with TRBD2. The CDR3 spans 14 residues. After removal of 6 bases from V and 5 bases from J, the junction contained 9 bases not matched to a gene. CDR1 is MNHNY, CDR2 SVGAGI, per germline (reference sequence). The CDR3 nucleotides read TGTGCCAGCAGCCTCGGGGGGAGCGAGGAGACCCAGTACTTC. Encoded protein: CASSLGGSEETQYF.

Details on this clone: A read error may produce the germline difference seen at one junction end. V is TRBV28 and J is TRBJ1-5, with 8 bases that match TRBD1. Per the germline V gene, CDR1 is MDHEN and CDR2 is SYDVKM. This CDR3 contains 17 residues. The CDR3 region is CASFRRQGKISHQPQHF. CDR3 DNA sequence: TGTGCCAGCTTCAGAAGACAGGGGAAAATTAGCCATCAGCCCCAGCATTTT.

The chain joins TRBV25-1 to TRBJ1-2, with TRBD1 identical over 9 bases. The CDR3 runs 12 residues. CDR1 and CDR2 from the germline V gene are MGHDK and SYGVNS. V shed 5 bases and J 6 bases; nucleotides not matched to a gene: 1. CDR3 nucleotides: TGTGCCAGCAGTTGGACAGGGGATGGCTACACCTTC. Amino acids: CASSWTGDGYTF.

This chain joins TRBV19 and TRBJ1-6; 8 bases align to TRBD1. The germline V gene has CDR1 LNHDA and CDR2 SQIVND (reference sequence). The CDR3 loop spans 13 amino acids. V trimming: 10 bases; J trimming: 7 bases; junction bases outside the gene matches: 6. Written as DNA, the CDR3 is TGTGCCACCAGGACAGGGAAAAATTCACCCCTCCACTTT. Translating it yields CATRTGKNSPLHF.

The CDR3 DNA reads as TGTGCCAGCAGCCCTTTCGGACAGGGGGCCTACTCACCCCTCCACTTT. Translating gives CASSPFGQGAYSPLHF. The chain employs TRBV7-9 and TRBJ1-6, with TRBD1 matching over 11 bases. Germline CDR1 reads SEHNR; CDR2 reads FQNEAQ (reference sequence). This CDR3 spans 16 amino acids. V was clipped by 5 bases and J by 10 bases; unmatched bases: 10.

The rearrangement links TRBV27 to TRBJ2-1; the match to TRBD2 covers 16 bases. Germline CDR1 and CDR2: MNHEY and SMNVEV (reference sequence). This CDR3 has 18 residues. V shed 7 bases and J 3 bases; nucleotides not matched to a gene: 9. The CDR3 is CASTSGLAGGGVYNEQFF. CDR3 DNA: TGTGCCAGCACCTCGGGACTAGCGGGGGGGGGAGTCTACAATGAGCAGTTCTTC.

The chain combines TRBV6-1 with TRBJ2-3; 11 positions match TRBD1. The germline V gene encodes CDR1 MNHNS and CDR2 SASEGT. This CDR3 region has 15 residues. The junction had 5 bases not matched to a gene; V was cut back by 6 bases and J by 3 bases. The CDR3 loop reads CASSLDRGQTDTQYF. DNA of the CDR3: TGTGCCAGCAGCCTGGACAGGGGGCAAACAGATACGCAGTATTTT.

The CDR3 is CASSLGQGGEQYF. In DNA form, the CDR3 reads TGTGCCAGCAGCTTAGGGCAGGGCGGCGAGCAGTACTTC. This chain uses TRBV7-3 with TRBJ2-7; a weak D match, TRBD1 (5 bases). Germline V lookup: CDR1 SGHTA, CDR2 FQGTGA. Trimming removed 2 bases from V and 6 bases from J, with 11 bases in between. This CDR3 region has 13 residues.

This chain joins TRBV5-1 and TRBJ2-2, with a weak D call TRBD2 (5 bases). There are 16 residues in the CDR3. V was shortened by 1 base and J by 7 bases, with 17 bases between the two germline ends. CDR1 is SGHRS and CDR2 is YFSETQ in the germline V gene. The chain's CDR3 is CASSLSWTALGGELFF. CDR3 sequence (DNA): TGCGCCAGCAGCTTGTCCTGGACTGCCCTAGGCGGGGAGCTGTTTTTT.

V usage is TRBV23-1 and J usage is TRBJ1-3; 9 bases are shared with TRBD1. TRBV23-1 qualifies as an ORF whose function is uncertain. V dropped 4 bases and J dropped 1; count of bases not matched to a gene: 5. This CDR3 has 16 amino acids. The CDR3 nucleotides read TGCGCCAGCAGTCCGGGACAGGGAGGATCTGGAAACACCATATATTTT. It codes for CASSPGQGGSGNTIYF.

The chain joins TRBV2 to TRBJ2-5, with TRBD2 identical over 11 bases. There are 14 residues in the CDR3. CDR1 is SNHLY, CDR2 FYNNEI, per germline. DNA for the CDR3: TGTGCAACAGCGGGCCTAGCGGGGGGAGAGACCCAGTACTTC. Amino acid sequence: CATAGLAGGETQYF. The variable domain in full, with the rest retrieved from reference TRBV2 and TRBJ2-5, is EPEVTQTPSHQVTQMGQEVILRCVPISNHLYFYWYRQILGQKVEFLVSFYNNEISEKSEIFDDQFSVERPDGSNFTLKIRSTKLEDSAMYFCATAGLAGGETQYFGPGTRLLVL.

The chain has TRBV7-3 and TRBJ2-3, with D maybe TRBD1 (6 bases). V was shortened by 4 bases and J by 0 bases, with 8 bases between the two germline ends. The CDR3 has 14 amino acids. CDR1 and CDR2 from the germline V gene are SGHTA and FQGTGA. As DNA, the CDR3 is TGTGCCAGCAGCTCGGACAGCAGCACAGATACGCAGTATTTT. Its translation is CASSSDSSTDTQYF.